This T cell receptor (beta chain) was sequenced during a study of blood T cell repertoires in COVID-19. About the study: Italy, Spain and the United States were the sources of the convalescent and acute COVID-19 samples. Sources were T cells, B-cell-depleted T cells, or PBMCs; the material itself was cDNA or gDNA.

From germline, CDR1 is SGHTS and CDR2 YDEGEE. The CDR3 runs 18 residues. After removal of 4 bases from V and 4 bases from J, the junction contained 15 bases not matched to a gene. The assay was immunoSEQ multiplex PCR, and TCRdb's table has in-frame clones only and misses some. The sample contains over 60,000 clones, around nine tenths of which appear only once. Sequenced: peripheral blood. The receptor's source is a woman aged 55-69 years with acute or convalescent COVID-19. The chain recombines TRBV5-8 with TRBJ2-1; 9 bases match TRBD2. CDR3 in DNA: TGTGCCAGCAGCCGGTCCCTCGGGACTAGCTTCAATTACAATGAGCAGTTCTTC. Translation: CASSRSLGTSFNYNEQFF. Full variable domain (missing parts from reference TRBV5-8 and TRBJ2-1): EAGVTQSPTHLIKTRGQQATLRCSPISGHTSVYWYQQALGLGLQFLLWYDEGEERNRGNFPPRFSGRQFPNYSSELNVNALELEDSALYLCASSRSLGTSFNYNEQFFGPGTRLTVL.